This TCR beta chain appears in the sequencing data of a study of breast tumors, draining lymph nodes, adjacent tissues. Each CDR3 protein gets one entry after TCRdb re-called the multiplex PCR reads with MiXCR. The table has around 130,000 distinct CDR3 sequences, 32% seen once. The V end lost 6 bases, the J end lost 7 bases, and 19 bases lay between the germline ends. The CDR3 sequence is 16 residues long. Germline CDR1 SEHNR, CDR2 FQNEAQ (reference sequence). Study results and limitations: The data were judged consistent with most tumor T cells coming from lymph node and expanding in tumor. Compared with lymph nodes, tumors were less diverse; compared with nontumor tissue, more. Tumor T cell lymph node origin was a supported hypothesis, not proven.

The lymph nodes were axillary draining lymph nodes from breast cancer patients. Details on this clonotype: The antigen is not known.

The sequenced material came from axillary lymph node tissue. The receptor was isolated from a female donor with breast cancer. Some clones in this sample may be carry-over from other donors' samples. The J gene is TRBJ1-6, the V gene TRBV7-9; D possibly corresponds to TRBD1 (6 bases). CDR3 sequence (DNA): TGTGCCAGCAGATCAGACAGGCTAAGCTCCAATTCACCCCTCCACTTT. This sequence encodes CASRSDRLSSNSPLHF.